This entry lists 21 T cell receptor beta chains sequenced from one sample in a study of T cells in Graves' hyperthyroidism and ophthalmopathy. Template material for amplifying TCR beta CDR3 regions consisted of RNA transcripts. A set of HTBI primers served as the primers for a first-round RT-PCR of the TCR CDR3. TCRdb recomputed calls from the multiplex PCR reads with MiXCR, one row per CDR3 protein. This table has 130,000 to 150,000 distinct CDR3 sequences, approximately 20% appearing once. The sequencing input was blood. The receptor source for this set is a woman between 50 and 59 years old with Graves' hyperthyroidism that later progressed to Graves' ophthalmopathy.

The chain carries TRBV6-5 and TRBJ1-2; D is uncertain. The V gene lost 4 bases and the J gene lost 5 bases, with 8 bases spanning the gap. The CDR3 runs to 12 residues. From germline, CDR1 is MNHEY and CDR2 SVGAGI. In DNA form, the CDR3 reads TGTGCCAGCAGTTCAAGCTCGTATGGCTACACCTTC. Amino acids: CASSSSSYGYTF.

This clonotype has only one observation. Possible read error: a much larger clone is one base away. The V call is TRBV28, the J call TRBJ1-2; D gene ambiguous. V was trimmed by 5 bases and J by 4 bases, leaving 14 bases between them. The CDR3 spans 14 residues. Germline V gives CDR1 MDHEN, CDR2 SYDVKM. CDR3 residues: CASSPATGIYGYTF. The CDR3 bases are TGTGCCAGCAGTCCAGCGACGGGAATCTATGGCTACACCTTC.

This clonotype was recorded at least ten times. The chain carries TRBV7-6 and TRBJ1-1; the D is unclear. V was pared by 1 base and J by 4 bases, with 7 bases between. The CDR3 length is 13 residues. Germline V gene data show CDR1 as SGHVS and CDR2 as FNYEAQ. In DNA, the CDR3 is TGTGCCAGCAGCTTAGGGGGTCCCACTGAAGCTTTCTTT. Its translation: CASSLGGPTEAFF.

This clonotype was seen ten or more times. This rearrangement joins TRBV28 to TRBJ1-2; 11 bases agree with TRBD1. This CDR3 contains 17 residues. V trimming: 4 bases; J trimming: 2 bases; junction bases outside the gene matches: 9. Per the germline V gene, CDR1 is MDHEN and CDR2 is SYDVKM. CDR3 region: CASSSPGQGGPNYGYTF. CDR3 sequence (DNA): TGTGCCAGCAGTTCTCCGGGACAGGGGGGACCAAACTATGGCTACACCTTC.

To note about this clonotype: A single base separates this from a much larger clone, so it may be a read error. This chain connects TRBV6-1 to TRBJ2-1, with D unresolved. Trimming took off 6 bases at V and 13 bases at J, with 16 bases between the two ends. The CDR3 runs to 12 residues. The germline CDR1 and CDR2 sequences are MNHNS and SASEGT. CDR3 DNA: TGTGCCAGCAGACAAAGGCGAGGCACCCAGTTCTTC. Residues: CASRQRRGTQFF.

This clonotype was counted at least ten times. The chain joins TRBV18 to TRBJ2-1; 10 bases map to TRBD2. The germline V gene has CDR1 KGHSH and CDR2 LQKENI. The CDR3 totals 15 residues. The V segment lost 3 bases and the J segment 5 bases; nucleotides outside the gene matches: 4. The CDR3 nucleotides read TGTGCCAGCTCACCTCGGACTAGCGGACACAATGAGCAGTTCTTC. Translating gives CASSPRTSGHNEQFF. Supplemented by reference TRBV18 and TRBJ2-1, the full variable domain reads NAGVMQNPRHLVRRRGQEARLRCSPMKGHSHVYWYRQLPEEGLKFMVYLQKENIIDESGMPKERFSAEFPKEGPSILRIQQVVRGDSAAYFCASSPRTSGHNEQFFGPGTRLTVL.

This clonotype was detected only a few times. This chain connects TRBV19 to TRBJ1-1; D perhaps matches TRBD1 (6 bases). This CDR3 is built from 12 residues. Germline values: CDR1 LNHDA, CDR2 SQIVND (reference sequence). The V gene lost 7 bases and the J gene lost 4 bases, with 10 bases spanning the gap. CDR3 in amino acids: CASMRGATEAFF. The CDR3 DNA sequence: TGTGCCAGTATGCGGGGGGCCACTGAAGCTTTCTTT.

This clonotype appeared many times. The genes are TRBV20-1 and TRBJ1-5; D gene ambiguous. This CDR3 contains 15 residues. Per germline, CDR1 DFQATT and CDR2 SNEGSKA (reference sequence). Trimming cost V 1 base and J 1 base, with 11 bases left between them. The CDR3 loop is CSARVEGRSNQPQHF. In DNA, the CDR3 is TGCAGTGCTAGAGTTGAGGGTAGGAGCAATCAGCCCCAGCATTTT.

In this sample, this clonotype turned up many times. The chain has TRBV18 and TRBJ2-4, with a weak D call TRBD1 (6 bases). This CDR3 spans 16 amino acids. V dropped 5 bases and J dropped 0 bases, with 14 bases sitting between them. CDR1 is KGHSH and CDR2 is LQKENI in the germline V gene. DNA of the CDR3: TGTGCCAGCTCAGGATCGGACAGACTAGCCAAAAACATTCAGTACTTC. The encoded protein is CASSGSDRLAKNIQYF. Variable domain in full (rest from reference TRBV18 and TRBJ2-4): NAGVMQNPRHLVRRRGQEARLRCSPMKGHSHVYWYRQLPEEGLKFMVYLQKENIIDESGMPKERFSAEFPKEGPSILRIQQVVRGDSAAYFCASSGSDRLAKNIQYFGAGTRLSVL.

The sample holds a few counts of this clonotype. V gene TRBV20-1 combines with J gene TRBJ2-2; D is unresolved. This CDR3 has 15 amino acids. Trimming took off 3 bases at V and 4 bases at J, with 15 bases between the two ends. The germline gives CDR1 DFQATT, CDR2 SNEGSKA (reference sequence). The CDR3 DNA is TGCAGTGCTAGTGACGCCGGCGTAAGCACCGGGGAGCTGTTTTTT. Translation: CSASDAGVSTGELFF.

This chain's CDR3 is CASSWGTSGSRTGELFF. The CDR3 region has the DNA TGTGCCAGCAGTTGGGGGACTAGCGGGAGTCGAACCGGGGAGCTGTTTTTT. The genes are TRBV28 and TRBJ2-2, with 14 bases matching TRBD2. Germline V gives CDR1 MDHEN, CDR2 SYDVKM. V lost 4 bases to trimming and J lost 5 bases; unmatched junction nucleotides: 6. The CDR3 contains 17 residues.

The sample holds many counts of this clonotype. This sequence joins TRBV7-8 and TRBJ2-7; tentatively, D is TRBD1 (8 bases). Germline loops: CDR1 SGHVS, CDR2 FQNEAQ. This CDR3 is 14 amino acids long. V was shortened by 5 bases and J by 3 bases, with 14 bases between the two germline ends. The CDR3 sequence: CASSATGGDYEQYF. The CDR3 DNA reads TGTGCCAGCAGCGCCACAGGGGGGGACTACGAGCAGTACTTC.

This clonotype was detected many times. The gene calls are TRBV7-9 and TRBJ1-1; perhaps TRBD1 as D (5 bases). The germline gives CDR1 SEHNR, CDR2 FQNEAQ (reference sequence). V dropped 5 bases and J dropped 3 bases, with 16 bases sitting between them. This CDR3 has 15 residues. CDR3 bases: TGTGCCAGCAGCCCGCGTACGGGGCTGCACACTGAAGCTTTCTTT. This translates into CASSPRTGLHTEAFF.

This clonotype was counted at least ten times. This chain joins TRBV5-8 and TRBJ2-5; 11 nucleotides line up with TRBD1. The length of the CDR3 is 15 residues. The germline gives CDR1 SGHTS, CDR2 YDEGEE. J was trimmed by 5 bases and V by 4 bases; bases with no gene match: 7. The CDR3 coding sequence is TGTGCCAGCAGCCCCTGGGACAGGGGGTATGAGACCCAGTACTTC. As protein: CASSPWDRGYETQYF.

This clonotype was picked up many times. The rearrangement uses TRBV20-1 and TRBJ1-3; no reliable D call. V lost 5 bases to trimming and J lost 0 bases, with 11 bases between them. The CDR3 covers 14 residues. CDR1 is DFQATT, CDR2 SNEGSKA, per germline (reference sequence). The CDR3 DNA follows: TGCAGTGCTCGTGGTGGAGCCTCTGGAAACACCATATATTTT. Amino acids: CSARGGASGNTIYF.

The chain employs TRBV4-2 and TRBJ2-1; TRBD2 aligns across 8 bases. CDR1 and CDR2 (germline): LGHNA, YNFKEQ. This CDR3 has 15 residues. Unmatched junction bases numbered 6, after V lost 3 bases and J lost 5 bases. The chain's CDR3 is CASSQVAGQNNEQFF. The CDR3 DNA sequence: TGTGCCAGCAGCCAGGTAGCGGGGCAGAACAATGAGCAGTTCTTC.

Details on this clonotype: This may be a read error, as it is one base from a much larger clone. The gene calls are TRBV19 and TRBJ1-6; a weak D match, TRBD1 (5 bases). Per the germline V gene, CDR1 is LNHDA and CDR2 is SQIVND (reference sequence). Trimming took off 10 bases at V and 9 bases at J, with 19 bases between the two ends. The CDR3 sequence is 14 residues long. CDR3 DNA: TGTGCCAATATGCTGCCGGGGGTTGGTTCACCCCTCCACTTT. It is translated as CANMLPGVGSPLHF.

This chain links TRBV11-2 with TRBJ2-7, with 8 nucleotides matching TRBD2. Germline V gene lookup returns CDR1 SGHAT and CDR2 FQNNGV. CDR3 length equals 16 residues. With 5 bases clipped from V and 3 bases from J, the junction kept 12 bases outside the gene matches. The CDR3 coding sequence is TGTGCCAGCAGCCCATTAGCGGGAAGCCCTTTCTACGAGCAGTACTTC. Amino acids: CASSPLAGSPFYEQYF.

This clonotype was seen repeatedly, ten times or more. The chain uses TRBV2 and TRBJ1-6, with TRBD1 identical over 9 bases. Germline CDR1 reads SNHLY; CDR2 reads FYNNEI. Trimming cost V 3 bases and J 10 bases; bases outside gene matches: 4. CDR3 length: 14 residues. The CDR3 region has the DNA TGTGCCAGCAGTGAGAGGGACAGGGCATCACCCCTCCACTTT. This translates into CASSERDRASPLHF.

The chain joins TRBV7-6 to TRBJ1-1, with 7 bases that match TRBD1. J gave up 1 base and V 5 bases, and 10 bases lay outside the gene matches. The germline V gene has CDR1 SGHVS and CDR2 FNYEAQ. The length of the CDR3 is 16 residues. CDR3 residues: CASSEGQPSRNTEAFF. The CDR3 bases are TGTGCCAGCAGCGAGGGACAGCCAAGTAGGAACACTGAAGCTTTCTTT. Supplemented by reference TRBV7-6 and TRBJ1-1, the full variable domain reads GAGVSQSPRYKVTKRGQDVALRCDPISGHVSLYWYRQALGQGPEFLTYFNYEAQQDKSGLPNDRFSAERPEGSISTLTIQRTEQRDSAMYRCASSEGQPSRNTEAFFGQGTRLTVV.

The chain is built from TRBV29-1 and TRBJ2-3, with D uncertain. Trimming stripped 7 bases from V and 3 bases from J, with 5 bases between. The germline CDR1 and CDR2 sequences are SQVTM and ANQGSEA. This CDR3 has 10 amino acids. CDR3 nucleotide sequence: TGCAGCGGGCTGACAGATACGCAGTATTTT. Residues: CSGLTDTQYF.